Shown below are 18 T cell receptor beta chains from a single sample sequenced in a study of CD8+ T cells in alopecia areata. Isolated RNA was reverse transcribed into cDNA used as the sequencing template. The data were produced by immunoSEQ multiplex PCR, yet TCRdb's version contains in-frame clones alone and is incomplete. This table holds over 250,000 clones, about 62% found once. Treatment defined: oral pan-JAK inhibitor, 5-10 mg twice daily. This specimen consisted of CD4+ T cells sorted from blood, obtained between weeks 51 and 52, from a patient treated with tofacitinib. These receptors were obtained from a human donor with alopecia areata.

The chain combines TRBV7-8 with TRBJ2-5, with D maybe TRBD1 (5 bases). CDR1 and CDR2 (germline): SGHVS, FQNEAQ. The CDR3 sequence is 14 residues long. V shed 2 bases and J shed 3 bases, with 10 bases lying between them. The CDR3 bases are TGTGCCAGCAGCTTAAAACAGGTTGAAGAGACCCAGTACTTC. Its protein is CASSLKQVEETQYF.

This chain links TRBV29-1 with TRBJ2-7; the D gene is possibly TRBD1 (6 bases). Germline loops: CDR1 SQVTM, CDR2 ANQGSEA. Between the trimmed V and J ends, which lost 5 bases and 4 bases, there was a span of 12 bases. CDR3 size: 12 residues. CDR3 protein: CSVRDTAYEQYF. The CDR3 bases are TGCAGCGTTCGGGACACAGCATACGAGCAGTACTTC.

V gene TRBV5-1 combines with J gene TRBJ2-5, with TRBD1 matching 8 bases. The CDR3 sequence is 19 residues long. Germline CDR1 is SGHRS and CDR2 is YFSETQ. The V and J ends lost 5 bases and 3 bases, in that order; junction bases with no gene match: 21. Written as DNA, the CDR3 is TGCGCCAGCAGGCGTCATCCGTTGACAGGGGTCCCACCCGAAGAGACCCAGTACTTC. Its translation: CASRRHPLTGVPPEETQYF.

The V and J genes are TRBV5-6 and TRBJ1-1; a weak D match, TRBD1 (5 bases). CDR3 length equals 13 residues. CDR1 SGHDT and CDR2 YYEEEE come from the germline V gene. V was trimmed by 4 bases and J by 5 bases, leaving 12 bases between them. DNA of the CDR3: TGTGCCAGCAGCCGGGTCGGGGGAACTGAAGCTTTCTTT. This gives the protein CASSRVGGTEAFF.

This clone was picked up a small number of times. The chain joins TRBV4-1 to TRBJ1-2; the match to TRBD1 covers 8 bases. Trimming at V came to 0 bases and at J to 0 bases, leaving 9 bases not matched to a gene. CDR3 size: 18 residues. The germline CDR1 and CDR2 sequences are MGHRA and YSYEKL. The CDR3 sequence: CASSQEGTGGGANYGYTF. In nucleotides, the CDR3 is TGCGCCAGCAGCCAAGAGGGGACAGGAGGGGGAGCTAACTATGGCTACACCTTC.

The chain carries TRBV5-4 and TRBJ2-6, with 8 bases identical to TRBD1. This CDR3 has 17 residues. The ends lost 4 bases at V and 1 base at J; junction bases unmatched: 7. Germline CDR1 reads SGHNT; CDR2 reads YYREEE (reference sequence). The CDR3 reads CASSRTGSFSGANVLTF. The DNA of the CDR3 is TGTGCCAGCAGCCGGACAGGGTCCTTTTCTGGGGCCAACGTCCTGACTTTC.

The rearrangement uses TRBV5-6 and TRBJ2-7; D may be TRBD2 (6 bases). CDR1 is SGHDT and CDR2 is YYEEEE in the germline V gene. This CDR3 spans 14 amino acids. V was pared by 5 bases and J by 3 bases, with 15 bases between. CDR3 residues: CASRMGGGGYEQYF. The CDR3 nucleotides read TGTGCCAGCAGAATGGGAGGAGGCGGCTACGAGCAGTACTTC.

This chain links TRBV9 with TRBJ1-3; D perhaps matches TRBD1 (5 bases). The V and J ends lost 1 base and 0 bases respectively, with 8 bases between them. The CDR3 runs 15 residues. In germline, CDR1 is SGDLS, CDR2 YYNGEE. The CDR3 DNA reads TGTGCCAGCAGCGTAACCGACAGCTCTGGAAACACCATATATTTT. It yields the protein CASSVTDSSGNTIYF.

The chain is built from TRBV25-1 and TRBJ2-7, with D perhaps matching TRBD1 (6 bases). Germline CDR1 reads MGHDK; CDR2 reads SYGVNS. Trimming took 8 bases from V and 6 from J, leaving 17 bases between them. The CDR3 extends over 13 amino acids. This CDR3 is CASAAGVAGEQYF. As DNA, the CDR3 is TGTGCCAGCGCAGCAGGGGTCGCGGGCGAGCAGTACTTC.

The sample holds a few counts of this clone. This chain links TRBV19 with TRBJ1-5, with a possible D match to TRBD1 (6 bases). Germline CDR1 is LNHDA and CDR2 is SQIVND (reference sequence). The CDR3 is 18 amino acids. V lost 3 bases, J lost 0 bases, and 18 bases lay in between. CDR3 residues: CASSIRQAPHYSNQPQHF. The CDR3 DNA sequence: TGTGCCAGTAGTATCCGACAGGCTCCCCATTATAGCAATCAGCCCCAGCATTTT. Together with reference TRBV19 and TRBJ1-5, the CDR3 gives the full variable domain: DGGITQSPKYLFRKEGQNVTLSCEQNLNHDAMYWYRQDPGQGLRLIYYSQIVNDFQKGDIAEGYSVSREKKESFPLTVTSAQKNPTAFYLCASSIRQAPHYSNQPQHFGDGTRLSIL.

The CDR3 coding sequence is TGTGCCAGCAGCCCGGACAGCCAGAATTCACCCCTCCACTTT. It is translated as CASSPDSQNSPLHF. The gene calls are TRBV9 and TRBJ1-6; D perhaps matches TRBD1 (6 bases). V lost 4 bases, J lost 7 bases, and 12 bases lay in between. This CDR3 is 14 amino acids long. Looked up from germline, CDR1 is SGDLS and CDR2 is YYNGEE.

V and J are TRBV29-1 and TRBJ2-3, with 11 nucleotides matching TRBD2. V was pared by 8 bases and J by 0 bases, with 7 bases of the junction left unmatched. Germline CDR1 SQVTM, CDR2 ANQGSEA. The CDR3 is made up of 15 amino acids. The CDR3 DNA sequence: TGCAGCTCCGATGGGACTAGCGGTAGCACAGATACGCAGTATTTT. Its protein is CSSDGTSGSTDTQYF.

In this sample, this clone turned up a few times. This rearrangement joins TRBV19 to TRBJ1-1; D remains unclear. Per the germline V gene, CDR1 is LNHDA and CDR2 is SQIVND (reference sequence). The V and J ends lost 5 bases and 1 base respectively, with 5 bases between them. The CDR3 sequence is 12 residues long. The DNA of the CDR3 is TGTGCCAGTAGTTGGTGGAACACTGAAGCTTTCTTT. The encoded protein is CASSWWNTEAFF. Combining the CDR3 with reference TRBV19 and TRBJ1-1 gives the whole variable domain DGGITQSPKYLFRKEGQNVTLSCEQNLNHDAMYWYRQDPGQGLRLIYYSQIVNDFQKGDIAEGYSVSREKKESFPLTVTSAQKNPTAFYLCASSWWNTEAFFGQGTRLTVV.

Points on this clone: Distinct nucleotide sequences in the sample also encode this CDR3. The chain links TRBV29-1 to TRBJ2-7; 8 nucleotides match TRBD1. The germline V gene has CDR1 SQVTM and CDR2 ANQGSEA. Losses at the gene ends were 6 bases for V and 4 bases for J; bases not matched to a gene: 5. This CDR3 is 12 amino acids long. The CDR3 region is CSVRTGPYEQYF. In DNA form, the CDR3 reads TGCAGCGTACGGACAGGGCCTTACGAGCAGTACTTC.

This clone appeared a single time. J is TRBJ1-1 and V is TRBV4-1; D is unresolved. The CDR3 has 16 amino acids. Trimming stripped 0 bases from V and 0 bases from J, with 11 bases between. Germline-derived CDR1 and CDR2 are MGHRA and YSYEKL. CDR3 sequence (DNA): TGCGCCAGCAGCCAAGATCGGCAAGGTATGAACACTGAAGCTTTCTTT. Translating gives CASSQDRQGMNTEAFF.

The chain links TRBV6-5 to TRBJ2-5, with TRBD2 as a possible D gene (5 bases). The V gene lost 5 bases and the J gene lost 11 bases, with 18 bases spanning the gap. CDR3 length: 13 residues. Germline V gives CDR1 MNHEY, CDR2 SVGAGI. The CDR3, as DNA: TGTGCCAGCAGTAAATACGAAACTAGTGTTCAGTACTTC. This translates into CASSKYETSVQYF.

This clone has just a few counts. The J gene is TRBJ1-1, the V gene TRBV30, with D tentatively TRBD1 (5 bases). The CDR3 has 15 amino acids. Germline loops: CDR1 GTSNPN, CDR2 SVGIG (reference sequence). The V end lost 4 bases, the J end lost 2 bases, and 17 bases lay between the germline ends. Written as DNA, the CDR3 is TGTGCCTGGACCTCCATCAGGGATGGAAACACTGAAGCTTTCTTT. Translating gives CAWTSIRDGNTEAFF.

This clone was observed a few times. The chain carries TRBV7-2 and TRBJ1-5; tentatively, D is TRBD1 (6 bases). In germline, CDR1 is SGHTA, CDR2 FQGNSA. V gave up 1 base and J gave up 3 bases, with 10 bases separating them. The CDR3 totals 15 residues. The CDR3 loop is CASSLERGINQPQHF. For the CDR3, the DNA is TGTGCCAGCAGCTTAGAAAGGGGGATCAATCAGCCCCAGCATTTT.